Presented here are 9 T cell receptor beta chains from one specimen sequenced in a study of shared clonotypes between healthy human individuals. Clones were read by immunoSEQ multiplex PCR, and TCRdb kept only the in-frame ones, dropping some. This table has 1.4 million or so clones, around 98.5% appearing once. The sample taken for sequencing was naive CD4+ T cells sorted from blood. Subset denoted: CD45RA+ positively selected. These receptors all stem from a man aged 25-40 years in good health.

V usage is TRBV11-2 and J usage is TRBJ1-4, with D unresolved. Trimming removed 6 bases at V and 5 bases at J, with 16 bases between. CDR1 SGHAT and CDR2 FQNNGV come from the germline V gene. The CDR3 consists of 15 residues. The CDR3 sequence is CASRALRGLNEKLFF. In DNA form, the CDR3 reads TGTGCCAGCAGGGCCCTTCGGGGATTAAATGAAAAACTGTTTTTT.

This chain joins TRBV9 and TRBJ2-1; tentatively, D is TRBD2 (5 bases). The V end lost 3 bases, the J end lost 2 bases, and 12 bases lay between the germline ends. The germline CDR1 and CDR2 sequences are SGDLS and YYNGEE. The CDR3 extends over 15 amino acids. CDR3 protein: CASSGERATYNEQFF. DNA of the CDR3: TGTGCCAGCAGCGGAGAGAGGGCCACCTACAATGAGCAGTTCTTC.

V usage is TRBV28 and J usage is TRBJ1-1; D not certain. Trimming removed 3 bases from V and 2 bases from J, with 10 bases in between. Germline V gives CDR1 MDHEN, CDR2 SYDVKM. The CDR3 is 14 residues long. The CDR3 loop reads CASSLLGSNTEAFF. The CDR3 nucleotides are TGTGCCAGCAGTTTGTTGGGCAGCAACACTGAAGCTTTCTTT.

This sequence joins TRBV28 and TRBJ2-7; D unresolved. The CDR3 is 11 amino acids. The V end lost 4 bases, the J end lost 9 bases, and 10 bases lay between the germline ends. Per germline, CDR1 MDHEN and CDR2 SYDVKM. CDR3 DNA sequence: TGTGCCAGCAGTTCCCCGATGGCGCAGTACTTC. Translating gives CASSSPMAQYF.

This chain joins TRBV25-1 and TRBJ2-7; D not resolved. The CDR3 is made up of 13 amino acids. Trimming left V 6 bases short and J 2 bases short, with 11 bases between. CDR1 is MGHDK, CDR2 SYGVNS, per germline. The CDR3 DNA follows: TGTGCCAGCAGAGGAAACAGAGCCTACGAGCAGTACTTC. This codes for CASRGNRAYEQYF.

The chain combines TRBV10-3 with TRBJ2-3, with TRBD2 identical over 14 bases. Germline CDR1 and CDR2: ENHRY and SYGVKD. The V segment lost 6 bases and the J segment 2 bases; nucleotides outside the gene matches: 4. This CDR3 region has 16 residues. CDR3: CAIRGLAGENTDTQYF. In nucleotides, the CDR3 is TGTGCCATCAGGGGACTAGCGGGAGAGAACACAGATACGCAGTATTTT.

The chain couples TRBV18 to TRBJ2-1, with 9 bases fitting TRBD2. The germline gives CDR1 KGHSH, CDR2 LQKENI. The CDR3 contains 16 residues. Germline trimming cut 3 bases from V and 9 bases from J; bases unmatched to any gene: 12. The CDR3 region is CASSPQTSGPGGEQFF. Written as DNA, the CDR3 is TGTGCCAGCTCACCCCAGACTAGCGGCCCGGGTGGTGAGCAGTTCTTC.

The chain carries TRBV7-2 and TRBJ1-3; TRBD1 matches at 7 bases. Germline CDR1 SGHTA, CDR2 FQGNSA. CDR3 size: 17 residues. V gave up 5 bases and J gave up 7 bases; unmatched junction bases: 17. The CDR3: CASSRNRQGLLGNTIYF. In DNA, the CDR3 is TGTGCCAGCAGCCGGAACCGACAGGGACTCCTGGGCAACACCATATATTTT.

This chain joins TRBV9 and TRBJ2-2; D remains ambiguous. CDR1 and CDR2 from the germline V gene are SGDLS and YYNGEE. The CDR3 consists of 14 residues. V was cut by 1 base and J by 4 bases, with 8 bases left in between. The CDR3 spells CASSVLLGTGELFF. CDR3 bases: TGTGCCAGCAGCGTACTTCTGGGCACCGGGGAGCTGTTTTTT.